The present T cell receptor (beta chain) was sequenced within a study of cytomegalovirus exposure and HLA in healthy donors. Donors showed nominal health when sampled, although they likely had unrecorded immune exposures. Study results and limitations: When a later analysis was performed, an Asian-associated ancestry cluster reportedly had fewer N-insertions than the roughly 690-donor mean.

The PCR employed 60 Vbeta primers together with 13 Jbeta primers. Sequenced by immunoSEQ multiplex PCR; TCRdb stores in-frame clones only, minus some. The top ten clones hold roughly 1.4% of a sample with around 170,000 clones, around 80% of them seen once. With respect to this clone: Its specificity is not known.

This TCR derives from a man younger than 30 in good health and CMV-seronegative. Sequencing was carried out using PBMCs.

The chain's CDR3 is CASSQIPGTSWFF. In DNA form, the CDR3 reads TGTGCCAGCTCACAAATACCCGGGACTAGCTGGTTCTTC. The chain employs TRBV18 and TRBJ2-1; 9 nucleotides align to TRBD2. The CDR3 has 13 amino acids. Germline CDR1 reads KGHSH; CDR2 reads LQKENI. The V segment lost 4 bases and the J segment 15 bases; nucleotides outside the gene matches: 10.